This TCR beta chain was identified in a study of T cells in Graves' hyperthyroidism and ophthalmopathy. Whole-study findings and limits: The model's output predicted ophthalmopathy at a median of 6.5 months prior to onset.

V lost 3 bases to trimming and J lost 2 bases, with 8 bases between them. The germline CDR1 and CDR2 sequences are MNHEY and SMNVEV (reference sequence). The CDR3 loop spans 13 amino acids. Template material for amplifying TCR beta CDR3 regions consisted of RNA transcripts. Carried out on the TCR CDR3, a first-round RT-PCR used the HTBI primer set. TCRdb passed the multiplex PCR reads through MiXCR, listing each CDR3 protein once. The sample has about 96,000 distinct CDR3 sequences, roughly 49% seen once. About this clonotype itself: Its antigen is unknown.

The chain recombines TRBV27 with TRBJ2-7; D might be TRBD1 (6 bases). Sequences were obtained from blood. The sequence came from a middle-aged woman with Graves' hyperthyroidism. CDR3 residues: CASSFKGAYEQYF. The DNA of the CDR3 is TGTGCCAGCAGTTTCAAGGGGGCCTACGAGCAGTACTTC.